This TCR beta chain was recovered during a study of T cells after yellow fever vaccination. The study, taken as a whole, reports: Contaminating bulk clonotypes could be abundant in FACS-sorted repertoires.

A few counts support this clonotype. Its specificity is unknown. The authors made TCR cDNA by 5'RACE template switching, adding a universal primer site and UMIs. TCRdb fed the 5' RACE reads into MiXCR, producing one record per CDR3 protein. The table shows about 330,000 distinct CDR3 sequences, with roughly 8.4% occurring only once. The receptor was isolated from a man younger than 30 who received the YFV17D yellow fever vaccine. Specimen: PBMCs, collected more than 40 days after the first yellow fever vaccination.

The CDR3 nucleotides are TGTGCCAGCAGTTTATCAGTCGGCGGCTATGAAGCTTTCTTT. Protein sequence: CASSLSVGGYEAFF. J is TRBJ1-1 and V is TRBV27; D ambiguous. CDR3 length: 14 amino acids. Looked up from germline, CDR1 is MNHEY and CDR2 is SMNVEV (reference sequence). V was shortened by 0 bases and J by 7 bases, with 12 bases between the two germline ends.